This passage covers 19 T cell receptor beta chains from one sample sequenced in a study of beta chain features in type 1 diabetes. Isolated RNA was reverse transcribed in full, so expressed TCRB transcripts were sequenced. TCRdb's copy holds only in-frame clones and misses some; the assay was immunoSEQ multiplex PCR. Of 450,000 to 600,000 clones in the sample, approximately 31% were seen once. The material sequenced was naive CD4+ T cells from blood. The receptors stem from a man between 18 and 29 years old in good health.

Only a few counts were recorded for this clone. The V gene is TRBV5-1, the J gene TRBJ2-7; possible D gene TRBD2, 5 bases. Trimming removed 2 bases at V and 5 bases at J, with 17 bases between. The germline V gene has CDR1 SGHRS and CDR2 YFSETQ. The CDR3 length is 15 residues. The CDR3 sequence: CASSLAAFLGDEQYF. The CDR3 nucleotides are TGCGCCAGCAGCTTAGCAGCGTTTCTCGGGGACGAGCAGTACTTC.

This clone was observed a few times. Other DNA sequences in the sample encode the same CDR3. The chain couples TRBV28 to TRBJ2-5; D is undetermined. V lost 8 bases to trimming and J lost 2 bases, with 3 bases between them. CDR3 size: 10 residues. Per the germline V gene, CDR1 is MDHEN and CDR2 is SYDVKM. CDR3 protein: CASRQETQYF. The CDR3 DNA reads as TGTGCCAGCCGACAAGAGACCCAGTACTTC.

This chain links TRBV6-5 with TRBJ2-7; 9 bases are shared with TRBD2. This CDR3 comprises 16 residues. The germline V gene encodes CDR1 MNHEY and CDR2 SVGAGI. V lost 0 bases, J lost 2 bases, and 5 bases stayed unmatched. The CDR3 DNA reads as TGTGCCAGCAGTTACTCTGGGACTAGCCGAGCCTACGAGCAGTACTTC. Protein product: CASSYSGTSRAYEQYF.

The chain links TRBV5-1 to TRBJ2-5; no reliable D call. The CDR3 consists of 13 residues. V was pared by 5 bases and J by 4 bases, with 12 bases between. The germline V gene encodes CDR1 SGHRS and CDR2 YFSETQ. The CDR3 protein is CASRSGLRETQYF. The CDR3 DNA follows: TGCGCCAGCAGGTCAGGTCTCAGAGAGACCCAGTACTTC.

The chain has TRBV7-9 and TRBJ2-1; 7 bases line up with TRBD2. This CDR3 is 14 amino acids long. Losses at the gene ends were 2 bases for V and 5 bases for J; bases not matched to a gene: 3. The germline V gene has CDR1 SEHNR and CDR2 FQNEAQ (reference sequence). The CDR3 DNA reads as TGTGCCAGCAGCTTAACACTAGCGAACAATGAGCAGTTCTTC. It is translated as CASSLTLANNEQFF.

The chain links TRBV5-6 to TRBJ1-2, with 7 bases aligning to TRBD1. The CDR3 contains 14 residues. Trimming took 2 bases from V and 11 from J; bases not matched to a gene: 12. Germline CDR1 reads SGHDT; CDR2 reads YYEEEE. The CDR3 reads CASSLDRVVKWYTF. DNA for the CDR3: TGTGCCAGCAGCTTAGACAGGGTGGTAAAGTGGTACACCTTC.

The J gene is TRBJ2-7, the V gene TRBV18; D not certain. Looked up from germline, CDR1 is KGHSH and CDR2 is LQKENI. This CDR3 contains 14 residues. The V end lost 0 bases, the J end lost 4 bases, and 10 bases lay between the germline ends. CDR3 sequence reads: CASSPPSPLYEQYF. CDR3 DNA sequence: TGTGCCAGCTCACCACCGTCACCTCTTTACGAGCAGTACTTC. Filled out from reference TRBV18 and TRBJ2-7, the complete variable domain reads NAGVMQNPRHLVRRRGQEARLRCSPMKGHSHVYWYRQLPEEGLKFMVYLQKENIIDESGMPKERFSAEFPKEGPSILRIQQVVRGDSAAYFCASSPPSPLYEQYFGPGTRLTVT.

This clone was seen only a few times. The chain combines TRBV29-1 with TRBJ2-7; 8 bases are a match to TRBD1. After removal of 4 bases from V and 5 bases from J, the junction contained 4 bases not matched to a gene. CDR1 is SQVTM, CDR2 ANQGSEA, per germline. The CDR3 extends over 12 amino acids. CDR3 residues: CSVVQGVDEQYF. In nucleotides, the CDR3 is TGCAGCGTTGTACAGGGGGTGGACGAGCAGTACTTC.

The rearrangement uses TRBV5-1 and TRBJ2-6; the D is unclear. The CDR3 loop spans 15 amino acids. V lost 0 bases and J lost 1, with 5 bases in between. Germline V CDR1 and CDR2: SGHRS, YFSETQ. The CDR3 nucleotides are TGCGCCAGCAGCTTGGGGGCATCTGGGGCCAACGTCCTGACTTTC. Translated, it gives CASSLGASGANVLTF.

In its sample, this clone was seen a few times. The chain recombines TRBV29-1 with TRBJ1-1, with a tentative D call TRBD1 (5 bases). V was clipped by 2 bases and J by 4 bases, with 11 bases between them. CDR1 SQVTM and CDR2 ANQGSEA come from the germline V gene. CDR3 length: 13 amino acids. The CDR3 is CSVESSGRTEAFF. The DNA for the CDR3 is TGCAGCGTTGAATCATCAGGGCGCACTGAAGCTTTCTTT. Looking up the rest from reference TRBV29-1 and TRBJ1-1 gives the full variable domain: SAVISQKPSRDICQRGTSLTIQCQVDSQVTMMFWYRQQPGQSLTLIATANQGSEATYESGFVIDKFPISRPNLTFSTLTVSNMSPEDSSIYLCSVESSGRTEAFFGQGTRLTVV.

The genes are TRBV15 and TRBJ2-1; D is unresolved. Between the trimmed V and J ends, which lost 0 bases and 4 bases, there was a span of 1 base. Germline V gene sequence: CDR1 LNHNV, CDR2 YYDKDF (reference sequence). The CDR3 length is 12 residues. The CDR3 DNA follows: TGTGCCACCAGCAGAGAATACAATGAGCAGTTCTTC. Its protein product is CATSREYNEQFF.

The J gene is TRBJ1-5, the V gene TRBV15; D is undetermined. Trimming cost V 0 bases and J 9 bases, with 12 bases left between them. Germline CDR1 is LNHNV and CDR2 is YYDKDF (reference sequence). The CDR3 loop spans 14 amino acids. Written as DNA, the CDR3 is TGTGCCACCAGCAGAGATCGGGGAATTGGGCCCCAGCATTTT. Translation: CATSRDRGIGPQHF.

This clone was seen only a few times. This rearrangement joins TRBV9 to TRBJ1-2; no clear D gene. This CDR3 comprises 14 residues. V lost 0 bases and J 4 bases, leaving 10 bases between the germline ends. Germline CDR1 is SGDLS and CDR2 is YYNGEE. CDR3 coding DNA: TGTGCCAGCAGCGTAGCTAGCCTCAGCTATGGCTACACCTTC. Amino acid sequence: CASSVASLSYGYTF.

Concerning this clone: Other DNA variants within this sample encode the same CDR3. The chain uses TRBV30 and TRBJ2-7, with 11 bases matching TRBD2. This CDR3 comprises 15 residues. Germline values: CDR1 GTSNPN, CDR2 SVGIG (reference sequence). V shed 0 bases and J 2 bases; nucleotides not matched to a gene: 3. The chain's CDR3 is CAWSVRLAGTYEQYF. DNA for the CDR3: TGTGCCTGGAGTGTACGACTAGCGGGAACCTACGAGCAGTACTTC.

This rearrangement joins TRBV28 to TRBJ2-2; D ambiguous. V was trimmed by 2 bases and J by 4 bases, leaving 2 bases between them. The CDR3 covers 12 residues. Per germline, CDR1 MDHEN and CDR2 SYDVKM. In DNA, the CDR3 is TGTGCCAGCAGTTTAGTCACCGGGGAGCTGTTTTTT. This encodes CASSLVTGELFF. The entire variable domain, with the rest obtained from reference TRBV28 and TRBJ2-2, is as follows: DVKVTQSSRYLVKRTGEKVFLECVQDMDHENMFWYRQDPGLGLRLIYFSYDVKMKEKGDIPEGYSVSREKKERFSLILESASTNQTSMYLCASSLVTGELFFGEGSRLTVL.

This clone has only a few counts. V is TRBV27 and J is TRBJ2-3; 7 nucleotides line up with TRBD2. There are 15 residues in the CDR3. Unmatched junction bases numbered 10, after V lost 6 bases and J lost 4 bases. Per the germline V gene, CDR1 is MNHEY and CDR2 is SMNVEV (reference sequence). The CDR3 reads CASRNLGLVADTQYF. The CDR3 DNA follows: TGTGCCAGCAGAAACCTCGGACTAGTTGCAGATACGCAGTATTTT.

This clone was seen a few times. The J gene is TRBJ2-5, the V gene TRBV30; D may match TRBD1 or TRBD2 (5 bases each). V gave up 8 bases and J gave up 2 bases, with 15 bases separating them. Germline V CDR1 and CDR2: GTSNPN, SVGIG (reference sequence). CDR3 size: 13 residues. CDR3 protein: CAGTLGSQETQYF. CDR3 coding DNA: TGTGCCGGGACCCTTGGCAGTCAAGAGACCCAGTACTTC.

This clone has just a few counts. The gene calls are TRBV7-2 and TRBJ2-1, with 7 bases matching TRBD1. V dropped 0 bases and J dropped 10; count of bases not matched to a gene: 3. The CDR3 length is 13 residues. The germline gives CDR1 SGHTA, CDR2 FQGNSA. The CDR3 spells CASSLATGWEQFF. CDR3 nucleotides: TGTGCCAGCAGCTTAGCGACAGGGTGGGAGCAGTTCTTC.

This clone has more than one count but fewer than ten. V is TRBV10-3 and J is TRBJ2-7; the match to TRBD2 covers 12 bases. This CDR3 has 15 residues. Per germline, CDR1 ENHRY and CDR2 SYGVKD. Trimming removed 6 bases from V and 1 base from J; junction bases left unmatched: 4. In nucleotides, the CDR3 is TGTGCCATCAGGGCGACTAGCGGGAGTTCCTACGAGCAGTACTTC. This gives the protein CAIRATSGSSYEQYF.